These T cell receptor beta chains were read from a single sample in a study of beta chain features in type 1 diabetes. The data were produced by immunoSEQ multiplex PCR, yet TCRdb's version contains in-frame clones alone and is incomplete. The sample yields hundreds of thousands of clones, 30% seen once. Sample: naive CD4+ T cells from blood. These receptors were collected from a man younger than 35 in good health. The CDR3 runs from the conserved cysteine through the conserved F or W. The D gene is left open where the match is weak. Where a row states a size, it is once, few, many or the class of an expanded clone; other rows omit it.

D: TRBD2
V: TRBV28
size: -
J: TRBJ2-7
length: 16
CDR3: CASSEISAGGSREQYF
DNA: TGTGCCAGCAGTGAAATCTCGGCGGGAGGGTCCCGCGAGCAGTACTTC

D: TRBD1
V: TRBV7-9
size: -
J: TRBJ2-3
length: 15
CDR3: CASSLGTASTDTQYF
DNA: TGTGCCAGCAGCCTCGGGACAGCTAGCACAGATACGCAGTATTTT

D: -
V: TRBV7-2
size: -
J: TRBJ2-7
length: 12
CDR3: CASSSSSYEQYF
DNA: TGTGCCAGCAGCTCGTCTTCTTACGAGCAGTACTTC

D: -
V: TRBV28
size: few
J: TRBJ2-7
length: 16
CDR3: CASSHAVVTRSYEQYF
DNA: TGTGCCAGCAGCCATGCGGTTGTTACCCGCTCCTACGAGCAGTACTTC

D: -
V: TRBV14
size: once
J: TRBJ1-1
length: 14
CDR3: CASSQDARPNEAFF
DNA: TGTGCCAGCAGCCAAGATGCGCGGCCAAATGAAGCTTTCTTT

D: -
V: TRBV4-2
size: once
J: TRBJ2-7
length: 13
CDR3: CASSHPQTYEQYF
DNA: TGTGCCAGCAGCCATCCGCAAACCTACGAGCAGTACTTC

D: -
V: TRBV11-2
size: few
J: TRBJ1-4
length: 15
CDR3: CASSSTQGKGEKLFF
DNA: TGTGCCAGCAGCTCGACTCAGGGGAAGGGTGAAAAACTGTTTTTT

D: -
V: TRBV15
size: -
J: TRBJ2-4
length: 18
CDR3: CATSRDPAGPVAKNIQYF
DNA: TGTGCCACCAGCAGAGATCCGGCAGGGCCTGTAGCCAAAAACATTCAGTACTTC

D: -
V: TRBV29-1
size: -
J: TRBJ2-3
length: 16
CDR3: CSVANRGGGPTDTQYF
DNA: TGCAGCGTTGCTAACCGAGGGGGGGGACCCACAGATACGCAGTATTTT

D: -
V: TRBV9
size: -
J: TRBJ2-5
length: 17
CDR3: CASSPRWRADGKETQYF
DNA: TGTGCCAGCAGCCCGAGGTGGAGGGCCGATGGAAAAGAGACCCAGTACTTC

D: -
V: TRBV9
size: -
J: TRBJ2-1
length: 11
CDR3: CASSVNNEQFF
DNA: TGTGCCAGCAGCGTGAACAATGAGCAGTTCTTC

D: -
V: TRBV2
size: -
J: TRBJ2-2
length: 16
CDR3: CASSEATGRNTGELFF
DNA: TGTGCCAGCAGTGAAGCGACAGGCCGGAACACCGGGGAGCTGTTTTTT

D: -
V: TRBV7-6
size: -
J: TRBJ2-3
length: 17
CDR3: CASSLGGTSASTDTQYF
DNA: TGTGCCAGCAGCTTAGGCGGGACATCTGCTAGCACAGATACGCAGTATTTT

D: -
V: TRBV29-1
size: few
J: TRBJ2-7
length: 13
CDR3: CSVTRDSTYEQYF
DNA: TGCAGCGTTACCCGGGACTCAACCTACGAGCAGTACTTC

D: -
V: TRBV6-6
size: -
J: TRBJ2-2
length: 14
CDR3: CASSYSGQAGELFF
DNA: TGTGCCAGCAGTTACTCCGGTCAAGCCGGGGAGCTGTTTTTT

D: TRBD1
V: TRBV5-1
size: -
J: TRBJ2-5
length: 14
CDR3: CASSARDSQETQYF
DNA: TGCGCCAGCAGCGCCCGGGACAGCCAAGAGACCCAGTACTTC

D: -
V: TRBV4-2
size: -
J: TRBJ2-1
length: 12
CDR3: CASRQLVDEQFF
DNA: TGTGCCAGCAGGCAATTAGTGGATGAGCAGTTCTTC

D: -
V: TRBV30
size: few
J: TRBJ2-7
length: 13
CDR3: CAWSPGPPYEQYF
DNA: TGTGCCTGGAGTCCGGGACCCCCTTACGAGCAGTACTTC

D: -
V: TRBV15
size: -
J: TRBJ2-3
length: 13
CDR3: CATSDFREDTQYF
DNA: TGTGCCACCAGCGACTTCCGTGAAGATACGCAGTATTTT

D: TRBD2
V: TRBV7-3
size: -
J: TRBJ2-3
length: 15
CDR3: CASSARTSGTDTQYF
DNA: TGTGCCAGCAGCGCACGGACTAGCGGCACAGATACGCAGTATTTT

D: -
V: TRBV30
size: -
J: TRBJ1-2
length: 14
CDR3: CAWSIGEISYGYTF
DNA: TGTGCCTGGAGTATTGGGGAGATCAGCTATGGCTACACCTTC

D: -
V: TRBV14
size: -
J: TRBJ2-7
length: 15
CDR3: CASSQDWTYAYEQYF
DNA: TGTGCCAGCAGCCAAGATTGGACGTATGCCTACGAGCAGTACTTC

D: -
V: TRBV18
size: once
J: TRBJ2-7
length: 12
CDR3: CASSPTAYEQYF
DNA: TGTGCCAGCTCACCGACGGCCTACGAGCAGTACTTC

D: TRBD1
V: TRBV29-1
size: -
J: TRBJ2-7
length: 14
CDR3: CSVSEGQGAREQYF
DNA: TGCAGCGTTTCGGAGGGACAGGGGGCGCGTGAGCAGTACTTC

D: TRBD2
V: TRBV15
size: -
J: TRBJ2-3
length: 17
CDR3: CATSRVLLAGSTDTQYF
DNA: TGTGCCACCAGCAGAGTCCTCCTAGCGGGAAGCACAGATACGCAGTATTTT

D: TRBD2
V: TRBV10-3
size: few
J: TRBJ2-3
length: 14
CDR3: CAIGLAVRTDTQYF
DNA: TGTGCCATCGGACTAGCGGTACGCACAGATACGCAGTATTTT

D: -
V: TRBV5-1
size: -
J: TRBJ2-3
length: 12
CDR3: CASSLQIDTQYF
DNA: TGCGCCAGCAGCTTGCAGATCGATACGCAGTATTTT

D: -
V: TRBV5-4
size: few
J: TRBJ2-5
length: 15
CDR3: CASSLMRDTQETQYF
DNA: TGTGCCAGCAGCTTAATGCGGGACACACAAGAGACCCAGTACTTC

D: TRBD1
V: TRBV5-1
size: few
J: TRBJ2-5
length: 15
CDR3: CASSLDRGPPETQYF
DNA: TGCGCCAGCAGCTTGGACAGGGGGCCTCCGGAGACCCAGTACTTC

D: -
V: TRBV6-5
size: -
J: TRBJ1-4
length: 13
CDR3: CASRQDFSGELFF
DNA: TGTGCCAGCAGGCAAGACTTCTCCGGGGAACTGTTTTTT

D: -
V: TRBV7-2
size: -
J: TRBJ2-5
length: 12
CDR3: CASSLAEETQYF
DNA: TGTGCCAGCAGCTTAGCAGAAGAGACCCAGTACTTC